This T cell receptor beta chain stems from a study of shared clonotypes between healthy human individuals. The germline gives CDR1 MGHRA, CDR2 YSYEKL. This CDR3 has 13 residues. V shed 0 bases and J shed 8 bases, with 8 bases lying between them. A word on this clone: Its antigen is currently unknown.

Adult Caucasians living in Nashville, Tennessee made up all of the donors. Only in-frame clones appear in the TCRdb table, and some are missing; sequencing was by immunoSEQ multiplex PCR. The sample has some 660,000 clones, around four fifths seen once. Notes on the study in general: Incompleteness in sorted-subset sequencing, despite large depth, was shown by rarefaction. All-four-donor shared clonotypes had higher generation probabilities than non-shared clonotypes did.

The TCR was taken from a woman between 25 and 40 years old in good health. The source material was memory CD4+ T cells sorted from blood. Indicated subset: CD45RA-negative fraction. The rearrangement links TRBV4-1 to TRBJ2-1; D is uncertain. CDR3 sequence (DNA): TGCGCCAGCAGCCAAGAAATAAGACATGAGCAGTTCTTC. It yields the protein CASSQEIRHEQFF.